This TCR beta chain is drawn from a study of cytomegalovirus exposure and HLA in healthy donors. About the study: Among the 400 or so donors who were genotyped, over 70% fell in the genetic ancestry cluster that is associated with self-reported Caucasian donors.

About this clone itself: Its matching antigen is unknown.

PCR used 60 Vbeta primers and 13 Jbeta primers. TCRdb's copy holds only in-frame clones and misses some; the assay was immunoSEQ multiplex PCR. The top ten clones hold more than 5.5% of a sample with about 180,000 clones, around 82% of them seen once. The V gene lost 6 bases and the J gene lost 3 bases, with 20 bases spanning the gap. Germline CDR1 KGHSH, CDR2 LQKENI. The CDR3 spans 16 residues. General study findings and limits: Looking again later, the authors saw that most CMV-associated TCR beta chains seemed HLA-restricted.

V usage is TRBV18 and J usage is TRBJ1-1; D is possibly TRBD1 (6 bases). Sequenced input: PBMCs. The receptor's source is a man in his forties or fifties in good health and CMV-seronegative. In DNA form, the CDR3 reads TGTGCCAGCTCCAGGACTTGGGGGCGAGAGGACACTGAAGCTTTCTTT. Its protein product is CASSRTWGREDTEAFF.